This paragraph covers one T cell receptor beta chain sequence. Its antigen remains undetermined. The sample holds no much larger clone one base away, and base qualities are not on file. A distance of 12 bases separates the germline ends of V and J, which lose 2 bases and 4 bases respectively. CDR1 SQVTM and CDR2 ANQGSEA are derived from the germline V gene. The CDR3 goes from the cysteine to the phenylalanine over 14 residues. The sequence is cut down to CDR3 DNA, 42 bases in frame from base 1. The data stem from a study of T cell repertoires in cytomegalovirus infection (dated by TCRdb to between 2017 and 2020). At the level of the whole study: Recently identified HLA-C-restricted CMV epitopes, whose presentation resists viral immunomodulation, were targeted by peptide stimulations together with well-studied HLA-B-restricted epitopes. Because public TCR beta signatures pointed to carriage of CMV infection together with the matching HLA type, the HLA type of each donor mattered for the analysis. Study-level results and caveats: The ex vivo response was dominated by HLA-C-restricted CMV-specific TCR beta clonotypes, which also provided the single most frequent clonotype in two of eight donors. In both this cohort and an independent cohort of 352 donors, the cumulative frequency of public TCR beta family members distinguished carriers of CMV infection plus the relevant HLA type.

In light of the paper, this sample's treatment or condition label describes: in vitro stimulation with specific CMV peptide epitopes to enrich CMV-specific T cells. Sequencing used an Illumina HiSeq 1500. TCRdb handled the public reads itself, with Q25 trimming in fastp and clone calling in MiXCR, and kept productive beta chains. CDR3 protein sequences are deduplicated, and each keeps its most common genes and DNA. This sample has 800,000 to 950,000 distinct CDR3 sequences in its table, and about 31% of those were observed once. Of the sample, 12% is held by the ten largest clones. The rearrangement combines TRBV29-1 with TRBJ1-3, with a tentative D gene TRBD1 over 5 matching bases. This TCR came from a human donor in good health (CMV status not recorded). Some clones in this sample may be carry-over from other donors' samples. The specimen comprised cultured CD8+ T cells from PBMCs, sampled from culture after CMV antigen stimulation. CDR3 region: CSVEFLGAGNTIYF. The nucleotide sequence is TGCAGCGTTGAATTTCTAGGGGCAGGAAACACCATATATTTT.